A selection of T cell receptor beta chains follows, all from one sample in a study of breast tumors, draining lymph nodes, adjacent tissues. MiXCR, run by TCRdb on the multiplex PCR reads, gives a single entry per CDR3 protein. Of 50,000 to 75,000 distinct CDR3 sequences listed, approximately 54% were seen once; the top ten hold around 20%. The sequenced sample was breast tumor tissue. Receptors originate from a female donor with breast cancer. Some clones in this sample may be carry-over from other donors' samples. CDR3s include the opening cysteine and the closing phenylalanine or tryptophan. A D gene is named only where the DNA matches it firmly. Where a row states a size, it is once, few, many or the class of an expanded clone; other rows omit it.

d_call j_call v_call clone_size cdr3_nt cdr3_aa
NA TRBJ1-5 TRBV10-3 few TGTGCCATCAGTGAGCCAAATCTGGGGACTCCGAGCAATCAGCCCCAGCATTTT CAISEPNLGTPSNQPQHF
TRBD2 TRBJ2-3 TRBV7-9 many TGTGCCAGCAGCTGGACTAGCGGGAGTTCCCGGGCAGATACGCAGTATTTT CASSWTSGSSRADTQYF
TRBD1 TRBJ1-6 TRBV19 NA TGTGCCAGTAGTACCGGGACAGCTTCACCCCTCCACTTT CASSTGTASPLHF
TRBD2 TRBJ2-2 TRBV20-1 many TGCAGTGCTAGATCTAGCGGGGGGCGGCGCGGGGAGCTGTTTTTT CSARSSGGRRGELFF
NA TRBJ2-7 TRBV11-2 many TGTGCCAGCAGCCTACTAGGGGGTAAGGGTTCCTACGAGCAGTACTTC CASSLLGGKGSYEQYF
NA TRBJ1-6 TRBV7-2 NA TGTGCCAGCAGCTTAAGAGGGGGTGGGTCACCCCTCCACTTT CASSLRGGGSPLHF
NA TRBJ2-7 TRBV5-1 NA TGCGCCAGCAGCTTGATCCCAGGGCCCAATTACGAGCAGTACTTC CASSLIPGPNYEQYF
TRBD1 TRBJ2-5 TRBV20-1 NA TGCAGTGCTGGGGTAGGGGGCGCAGGGGCGGCCCAGTACTTC CSAGVGGAGAAQYF
NA TRBJ1-4 TRBV9 NA TGTGCCAGCAGCGAGGAGGGGGGAAATGAAAAACTGTTTTTT CASSEEGGNEKLFF
NA TRBJ1-2 TRBV7-2 NA TGTGCTAGCACAGGGTTTGGCTACACCTTC CASTGFGYTF
NA TRBJ2-1 TRBV4-1 NA TGCGCCAGCAGCCAAGTGGGCGGGTGGGGCAATGAGCAGTTCTTC CASSQVGGWGNEQFF
NA TRBJ1-4 TRBV2 NA TGTGCCAGCAGGGTTCAGGGTATAGGTGAAAAACTGTTTTTT CASRVQGIGEKLFF
NA TRBJ1-2 TRBV20-1 few TGCAGTGTTATCGGGGAAAGTGGCTACACCTTC CSVIGESGYTF
NA TRBJ2-2 TRBV18 many TGTGCCAGCTCACCGCCAGGGCGTAACACCGGGGAGCTGTTTTTT CASSPPGRNTGELFF
NA TRBJ2-7 TRBV7-8 NA TGTGCCAGCAGCTGGTCCTACGAGCAGTACTTC CASSWSYEQYF
NA TRBJ1-1 TRBV29-1 NA TGCAGCGTTGTGGGCCTTATGAACACTGAAGCTTTCTTT CSVVGLMNTEAFF
NA TRBJ1-6 TRBV5-1 NA TGCGCCAGCAGTTCTGACGGGGATAATTCCCCCCTCCACTTT CASSSDGDNSPLHF
NA TRBJ2-5 TRBV2 NA TGTGCCAGCAGTGAAGCGCCGGGGCTAGAGACCCAGTACTTC CASSEAPGLETQYF
NA TRBJ1-4 TRBV12-3/TRBV12-4 NA TGTGCCAGCAGACACTACTCACGTTCCGAAAAACTGTTTTTT CASRHYSRSEKLFF
TRBD1 TRBJ1-6 TRBV5-4 NA TGTGCCAGCAGCGCCCGGGACAGGAACTATAATTCACCCCTCCACTTT CASSARDRNYNSPLHF
NA TRBJ2-1 TRBV7-9 few TGTGCCAGCAGCTTAGACCTAGCGCCTCTATACAATGAGCAGTTCTTC CASSLDLAPLYNEQFF
TRBD1 TRBJ1-1 TRBV20-1 few TGCAGTGCCGACGGGGACAGGGCGAACACTGAAGCTTTCTTT CSADGDRANTEAFF
NA TRBJ1-4 TRBV6-9 once TGTGCCAGCAGCCGGGACATGTCCGAAAAACTGTTTTTT CASSRDMSEKLFF
TRBD2 TRBJ2-1 TRBV9 NA TGTGCCAGCAGCGAGGGGGGGGGACTAGCGGGAGGAAGTGAGCAGTTCTTC CASSEGGGLAGGSEQFF
NA TRBJ1-4 TRBV19 NA TGTGCCAGTAGTGCCGACGGATTTAATGAAAAACTGTTTTTT CASSADGFNEKLFF
TRBD1 TRBJ2-3 TRBV18 NA TGTGCCAGCCGAGGACAGGGGGAGGCAGATACGCAGTATTTT CASRGQGEADTQYF
TRBD1 TRBJ1-3 TRBV20-1 NA TGCAGTGCTAGTGACCGGGACAGGGGATACACCATATATTTT CSASDRDRGYTIYF
NA TRBJ2-1 TRBV29-1 once TGCAGCGTTGTTTACTACTTAGGGGTAAAGGGAGCGGAGCAGTTCTTC CSVVYYLGVKGAEQFF
NA TRBJ2-3 TRBV7-2 medium-sized TGTGCCAGCAGCTTTCTCACAGATACGCAGTATTTT CASSFLTDTQYF
NA TRBJ2-5 TRBV7-9 many TGTGCCAGCAGCCTCGCCCTTCGCGGGGGCTTGGAGACCCAGTACTTC CASSLALRGGLETQYF
NA TRBJ2-6 TRBV2 once TGCGCCAGCAGTGGGGGTATCGGCTCTGGGGCCAACGTCCTGGCTTTC CASSGGIGSGANVLAF
TRBD1 TRBJ1-1 TRBV20-1 NA TGCAGTGCCTCAGACAGGGGAAGACCATTGAACACTGAAGCTTTCTTT CSASDRGRPLNTEAFF
NA TRBJ1-5 TRBV6-2/TRBV6-3 many TGTGCCAGCAGTTATGGGTCAGGGTTCCGTCAGCCCCAGCATTTT CASSYGSGFRQPQHF
NA TRBJ1-2 TRBV6-1 once TGTGCCAGCAGTCTCCGGGACGAGAACTATGGCTACACCTTC CASSLRDENYGYTF
TRBD2 TRBJ2-3 TRBV9 many TGTGCCAGCAGCGTAGGACTAGCGGGAGGGCCAGATACGCAGTATTTT CASSVGLAGGPDTQYF
NA TRBJ1-5 TRBV2 NA TGTGCCAGCAGTGAAGCTACGGCGGGTCAGCCCCAGCATTTT CASSEATAGQPQHF
NA TRBJ1-5 TRBV24-1 NA TGTGCCACCAGTGATGCACTGTGTAGCAATCAGCCCCAGCATTTT CATSDALCSNQPQHF
NA TRBJ1-2 TRBV9 NA TGTGCCAGCAGCCCAGGGTGGGGAGACTATGGCTACACCTTC CASSPGWGDYGYTF
TRBD1 TRBJ2-5 TRBV20-1 once TGCAGTGCTAGATTAGGGGGCGGAGAGACCCAGTACTTC CSARLGGGETQYF
NA TRBJ1-2 TRBV15 NA TGTGCCACCAGCAGAGAGAGCCGCTATGGCTACGCCTTC CATSRESRYGYAF
NA TRBJ2-3 TRBV7-9 NA TGTGCCAGCAGCTTAGCCTCTAGTAGGGCAGATACGCAGTATTTT CASSLASSRADTQYF
TRBD2 TRBJ2-3 TRBV29-1 NA TGCAGCGTTGAAGAAGCGCGGACTAGCGGAACGACTAGCACAGATACGCAGTATTTT CSVEEARTSGTTSTDTQYF
NA TRBJ1-4 TRBV15 NA TGTGCCACCAGCAGAGGTGACCGATCAACTAATGAAAAACTGTTTTTT CATSRGDRSTNEKLFF
NA TRBJ1-5 TRBV5-1 NA TGCGCCAGCAGCTTGGCCGTGGGACAGCCCCAGCATTTT CASSLAVGQPQHF
NA TRBJ2-2 TRBV20-1 NA TGCAGTGCTAGAGAAAAACTAGTGGCTAACGGGGAGCTGTTTTTT CSAREKLVANGELFF
NA TRBJ1-2 TRBV9 NA TGTGCCAGCAGCGTTGAGGGGGTCTATGGCTACACCTTC CASSVEGVYGYTF
TRBD1 TRBJ1-4 TRBV20-1 NA TGCAGTGCTAGTCAGACAGGGGAATACGAAAAACTGTTTTTT CSASQTGEYEKLFF
TRBD2 TRBJ2-5 TRBV29-1 NA TGCAGCGTTGAAATGGCTAGCGGGGAGACCCAGTACTTC CSVEMASGETQYF
NA TRBJ2-7 TRBV4-2 many TGTGCCAGCAGCCAAGTCAGAGGCGGAGGCCTCTTTTCCCACGAGCAGTACTTC CASSQVRGGGLFSHEQYF
NA TRBJ2-5 TRBV24-1 NA TGTGCCACCAGTCAGGGACCTCTGACCCAGTACTTC CATSQGPLTQYF